This T cell receptor beta chain was sequenced for a study of shared clonotypes between healthy human individuals. Concerning this clone: What it binds is unknown.

Per the study methods: Junction-only sequences without quality scores came from ImmunoSEQ, so filtering differed. Some clones are missing from TCRdb's copy, which holds only in-frame ones; the method was immunoSEQ multiplex PCR. That table gives V, J and clone size, and the DNA gave D and trimming. The sample carries about 1,900,000 clones, about 95% recorded once. Study results and limitations: A generally larger estimated richness was seen in naive subsets than in memory subsets.

CD45RO negativity and positive selection for CCR7 defined naive CD8 cells, a population that excluded terminally differentiated effector memory CD45RA+ cells. The receptor was derived from a man younger than 30 in good health. The specimen sequenced was naive CD8+ T cells sorted from blood.

The CDR3 coding sequence is TGTGCCAGTAGTATTTCAAGCGGGGGGAACTACGAGCAGTACTTC. Its translation is CASSISSGGNYEQYF. This chain links TRBV19 with TRBJ2-7; 9 bases line up with TRBD2. Per germline, CDR1 LNHDA and CDR2 SQIVND (reference sequence). This CDR3 contains 15 residues. V shed 3 bases and J 3 bases; nucleotides not matched to a gene: 6.